One and the same sample provided the 14 T cell receptor beta chains below, sequenced in a study of cytomegalovirus exposure and HLA in healthy donors. The PCR ran on 60 Vbeta and 13 Jbeta primers. Generated by immunoSEQ multiplex PCR, the TCRdb table keeps only in-frame clones and is missing some. The sample yields 120,000 or so clones, 76% seen once. Sequencing used PBMCs. The receptors originated from a middle-aged man in good health and CMV-seropositive.

The chain links TRBV2 to TRBJ1-4, with 7 bases identical to TRBD1. V trimming: 7 bases; J trimming: 3 bases; junction bases outside the gene matches: 8. Germline V CDR1 and CDR2: SNHLY, FYNNEI. This CDR3 is 15 amino acids long. The chain's CDR3 is CASIGPDRSNEKLFF. DNA for the CDR3: TGTGCCAGCATTGGCCCGGACAGGTCTAATGAAAAACTGTTTTTT.

This clone was seen only a few times. This chain uses TRBV5-1 with TRBJ2-5, with no clear D. The germline V and J ends were trimmed by 2 bases and 5 bases, with 16 bases remaining between them. The CDR3 runs to 15 residues. Germline CDR1 is SGHRS and CDR2 is YFSETQ. The CDR3 bases are TGCGCCAGCAGCTTTGCTGGCGGAATATTGGAGACCCAGTACTTC. Protein product: CASSFAGGILETQYF.

This chain connects TRBV6-6 to TRBJ1-5; a weak D match, TRBD1 (6 bases). Germline CDR1 and CDR2: MNHNY and SVGAGI (reference sequence). Between the trimmed V and J ends, which lost 10 bases and 4 bases, there was a span of 14 bases. CDR3 length: 13 residues. Here the CDR3 reads CATRGGSNQPQHF. The CDR3 bases are TGTGCCACCCGGGGGGGCTCGAATCAGCCCCAGCATTTT.

Only a few counts were recorded for this clone. The rearrangement uses TRBV28 and TRBJ2-7, with 7 positions matching TRBD2. V shed 5 bases and J 0 bases; nucleotides not matched to a gene: 4. The CDR3 is 14 residues long. Germline loops: CDR1 MDHEN, CDR2 SYDVKM. CDR3 sequence (DNA): TGTGCCAGCAGTCCAGGCGGGGGCTCCTACGAGCAGTACTTC. Protein: CASSPGGGSYEQYF.

V and J are TRBV18 and TRBJ1-2; TRBD1 aligns across 11 bases. Germline V CDR1 and CDR2: KGHSH, LQKENI. V lost 6 bases to trimming and J lost 11 bases; unmatched junction nucleotides: 5. The CDR3 spans 12 residues. The CDR3, as DNA: TGTGCCAGCTCGGAGGGACAGGGGGATTACACCTTC. As protein: CASSEGQGDYTF.

This chain uses TRBV5-1 with TRBJ1-5; no clear D. CDR3 length: 16 amino acids. CDR1 and CDR2 (germline): SGHRS, YFSETQ. The germline V and J ends were trimmed by 0 bases and 1 base, with 11 bases remaining between them. CDR3 bases: TGCGCCAGCAGCTTGGAGGGAGGGAACAGCAATCAGCCCCAGCATTTT. Encoded protein: CASSLEGGNSNQPQHF.

The chain links TRBV6-5 to TRBJ1-1, with 10 bases that match TRBD1. Germline V gene data show CDR1 as MNHEY and CDR2 as SVGAGI. CDR3 length: 14 residues. Unmatched junction bases numbered 3, after V lost 5 bases and J lost 3 bases. CDR3 in amino acids: CASSPDRGDTEAFF. The CDR3 nucleotides read TGTGCCAGCAGTCCGGACAGGGGGGACACTGAAGCTTTCTTT.

This clone was detected only a few times. The rearrangement joins TRBV18 to TRBJ2-1, with TRBD2 matching over 8 bases. Germline values: CDR1 KGHSH, CDR2 LQKENI. V trimming: 6 bases; J trimming: 8 bases; junction bases outside the gene matches: 24. CDR3 length: 19 amino acids. Here the CDR3 DNA reads TGTGCCAGCTCGGGAACCGGGACTAGGGCGCTTCGGCGTATCCATGAGCAGTTCTTC. This codes for CASSGTGTRALRRIHEQFF.

The chain uses TRBV4-3 and TRBJ2-2; a possible D gene is TRBD1 (7 bases). The germline V gene has CDR1 LGHNA and CDR2 YSLEER. This CDR3 is built from 16 residues. V dropped 0 bases and J dropped 7 bases, with 15 bases sitting between them. The CDR3 here is CASSQEAGGWGGELFF. The DNA of the CDR3 is TGCGCCAGCAGCCAAGAAGCAGGGGGGTGGGGCGGGGAGCTGTTTTTT.

This clone was seen once. V usage is TRBV4-1 and J usage is TRBJ2-2; 7 bases are a match to TRBD2. Looked up from germline, CDR1 is MGHRA and CDR2 is YSYEKL. The CDR3 sequence is 17 residues long. Germline trimming cut 4 bases from V and 3 bases from J; bases unmatched to any gene: 11. DNA of the CDR3: TGCGCCAGCAGCCTCCCCCCGCGGGAGTTAGACACCGGGGAGCTGTTTTTT. Its translation is CASSLPPRELDTGELFF.

The V and J genes are TRBV6-5 and TRBJ1-3; D not certain. Germline CDR1 is MNHEY and CDR2 is SVGAGI. Trimming removed 0 bases at V and 5 bases at J, with 14 bases between. This CDR3 has 16 amino acids. CDR3: CASSYSIAARRNTIYF. The DNA of the CDR3 is TGTGCCAGCAGTTACTCGATTGCTGCGCGTCGAAACACCATATATTTT.

The V call is TRBV7-2, the J call TRBJ2-5, with 8 bases aligning to TRBD1. V was clipped by 5 bases and J by 4 bases; unmatched bases: 6. This CDR3 region has 14 residues. The germline V gene has CDR1 SGHTA and CDR2 FQGNSA. The CDR3 sequence: CASSPTGGVETQYF. In nucleotides, the CDR3 is TGTGCCAGCAGCCCTACAGGGGGTGTAGAGACCCAGTACTTC.

This chain links TRBV5-6 with TRBJ1-3; 7 bases map to TRBD1. CDR1 and CDR2 from the germline V gene are SGHDT and YYEEEE. The CDR3 length is 15 residues. The V gene end was trimmed by 4 bases and the J gene end by 3 bases; junction bases not matched to a gene: 7. This chain's CDR3 is CASSQVTGSGNTIYF. For the CDR3, the DNA is TGTGCCAGCAGCCAAGTGACAGGGAGTGGAAACACCATATATTTT.

This clone was observed a single time. The chain employs TRBV7-2 and TRBJ2-1; 10 bases match TRBD2. This CDR3 has 16 amino acids. CDR1 is SGHTA, CDR2 FQGNSA, per germline. V lost 5 bases to trimming and J lost 0 bases; unmatched junction nucleotides: 4. CDR3 nucleotide sequence: TGTGCCAGCAGCACAGGACTAGCGGTCTCCTACAATGAGCAGTTCTTC. Its protein is CASSTGLAVSYNEQFF.